These 7 T cell receptor beta chains originate from one sample sequenced in a study. TCRdb called the 5' RACE reads again in MiXCR, with one record for every CDR3 protein. This table holds about 55,000 distinct CDR3 sequences, more than 15% found once. Sequencing was done on a sample of naive CD4+ T cells sorted from blood. Subset noted: naive CD4+ T cells, CD4+CD45RA+CD25-. These receptors were collected from a female donor with breast cancer.

This clonotype has more than one count but fewer than ten. This sequence joins TRBV4-1 and TRBJ1-2; no clear D gene. This CDR3 has 14 amino acids. V lost 1 base and J 4 bases, leaving 10 bases between the germline ends. The germline V gene has CDR1 MGHRA and CDR2 YSYEKL. CDR3 loop: CASSQAIASYGYTF. For the CDR3, the DNA is TGCGCCAGCAGCCAAGCTATTGCGAGCTATGGCTACACCTTC.

This chain connects TRBV25-1 to TRBJ1-1; D is uncertain. CDR3 length: 13 residues. CDR1 MGHDK and CDR2 SYGVNS come from the germline V gene. V gave up 5 bases and J gave up 1 base, with 8 bases separating them. CDR3 in amino acids: CASSSWENTEAFF. Written as DNA, the CDR3 is TGTGCCAGCAGTTCATGGGAGAACACTGAAGCTTTCTTT.

The chain recombines TRBV7-9 with TRBJ2-5; 8 bases are shared with TRBD2. With 4 bases clipped from V and 4 bases from J, the junction kept 2 bases outside the gene matches. CDR3 size: 13 residues. The germline V gene has CDR1 SEHNR and CDR2 FQNEAQ (reference sequence). CDR3 nucleotide sequence: TGTGCCAGCAGCTCGGCGGGGGGAGAGACCCAGTACTTC. Its protein is CASSSAGGETQYF. Combining the CDR3 with reference TRBV7-9 and TRBJ2-5 gives the whole variable domain DTGVSQNPRHKITKRGQNVTFRCDPISEHNRLYWYRQTLGQGPEFLTYFQNEAQLEKSRLLSDRFSAERPKGSFSTLEIQRTEQGDSAMYLCASSSAGGETQYFGPGTRLLVL.

This clonotype was detected only a few times. The chain employs TRBV20-1 and TRBJ1-4; 9 nucleotides agree with TRBD1. This CDR3 has 16 amino acids. The ends lost 0 bases at V and 10 bases at J; junction bases unmatched: 12. Germline CDR1 is DFQATT and CDR2 is SNEGSKA (reference sequence). The DNA of the CDR3 is TGCAGTGCTAGAGATTTTCGGACAGGGGCGGTAGGAAAACTGTTTTTT. Protein: CSARDFRTGAVGKLFF.

The V call is TRBV7-9, the J call TRBJ2-1; 8 nucleotides align to TRBD2. The CDR3 consists of 18 residues. Trimming at V came to 1 base and at J to 1 base, leaving 9 bases not matched to a gene. Germline lookup yields CDR1 SEHNR and CDR2 FQNEAQ (reference sequence). In DNA form, the CDR3 reads TGTGCCAGCAGCTTAGTTTCGGGGGGGAGTATGTCCTACAATGAGCAGTTCTTC. Protein sequence: CASSLVSGGSMSYNEQFF.

This clonotype has at least ten counts. The chain carries TRBV7-8 and TRBJ1-2, with 9 nucleotides matching TRBD1. V was clipped by 2 bases and J by 4 bases; unmatched bases: 2. This CDR3 contains 14 residues. Germline V gene lookup returns CDR1 SGHVS and CDR2 FQNEAQ. The CDR3 nucleotides read TGTGCCAGCAGCTTAACGGACAGGGGCTATGGCTACACCTTC. Translating gives CASSLTDRGYGYTF.

The rearrangement uses TRBV5-1 and TRBJ1-4, with D uncertain. This CDR3 spans 14 amino acids. Per germline, CDR1 SGHRS and CDR2 YFSETQ. V was shortened by 7 bases and J by 0 bases, with 10 bases between the two germline ends. In DNA form, the CDR3 reads TGCGCCAGCTCGAAAGGGACAACTAATGAAAAACTGTTTTTT. Protein sequence: CASSKGTTNEKLFF.